Sequencing of this T cell receptor beta chain was carried out in a study of T cell repertoires in cytomegalovirus infection. CDR3 length equals 17 residues. Germline loops: CDR1 DFQATT, CDR2 SNEGSKA (reference sequence). V was cut by 0 bases and J by 4 bases, with 18 bases left in between. A word on this clonotype: The antigen is undetermined.

TCRdb re-derived calls from the reads in MiXCR, one entry per CDR3 protein. The sample lists 50,000 to 60,000 distinct CDR3 sequences, around 20% seen once, with 80% in the top ten. The rearrangement links TRBV20-1 to TRBJ2-2; D is perhaps TRBD1 (6 bases). This receptor was obtained from a human donor in good health (CMV status not recorded). Some clones in this sample may be carry-over from other donors' samples. The sequenced sample was CD8+ T cells from cultured PBMCs, obtained from culture after CMV antigen stimulation. The CDR3 region is CSARDRDSWGPTGELFF. CDR3 nucleotide sequence: TGCAGTGCTAGAGATAGAGACTCTTGGGGGCCCACCGGGGAGCTGTTTTTT.